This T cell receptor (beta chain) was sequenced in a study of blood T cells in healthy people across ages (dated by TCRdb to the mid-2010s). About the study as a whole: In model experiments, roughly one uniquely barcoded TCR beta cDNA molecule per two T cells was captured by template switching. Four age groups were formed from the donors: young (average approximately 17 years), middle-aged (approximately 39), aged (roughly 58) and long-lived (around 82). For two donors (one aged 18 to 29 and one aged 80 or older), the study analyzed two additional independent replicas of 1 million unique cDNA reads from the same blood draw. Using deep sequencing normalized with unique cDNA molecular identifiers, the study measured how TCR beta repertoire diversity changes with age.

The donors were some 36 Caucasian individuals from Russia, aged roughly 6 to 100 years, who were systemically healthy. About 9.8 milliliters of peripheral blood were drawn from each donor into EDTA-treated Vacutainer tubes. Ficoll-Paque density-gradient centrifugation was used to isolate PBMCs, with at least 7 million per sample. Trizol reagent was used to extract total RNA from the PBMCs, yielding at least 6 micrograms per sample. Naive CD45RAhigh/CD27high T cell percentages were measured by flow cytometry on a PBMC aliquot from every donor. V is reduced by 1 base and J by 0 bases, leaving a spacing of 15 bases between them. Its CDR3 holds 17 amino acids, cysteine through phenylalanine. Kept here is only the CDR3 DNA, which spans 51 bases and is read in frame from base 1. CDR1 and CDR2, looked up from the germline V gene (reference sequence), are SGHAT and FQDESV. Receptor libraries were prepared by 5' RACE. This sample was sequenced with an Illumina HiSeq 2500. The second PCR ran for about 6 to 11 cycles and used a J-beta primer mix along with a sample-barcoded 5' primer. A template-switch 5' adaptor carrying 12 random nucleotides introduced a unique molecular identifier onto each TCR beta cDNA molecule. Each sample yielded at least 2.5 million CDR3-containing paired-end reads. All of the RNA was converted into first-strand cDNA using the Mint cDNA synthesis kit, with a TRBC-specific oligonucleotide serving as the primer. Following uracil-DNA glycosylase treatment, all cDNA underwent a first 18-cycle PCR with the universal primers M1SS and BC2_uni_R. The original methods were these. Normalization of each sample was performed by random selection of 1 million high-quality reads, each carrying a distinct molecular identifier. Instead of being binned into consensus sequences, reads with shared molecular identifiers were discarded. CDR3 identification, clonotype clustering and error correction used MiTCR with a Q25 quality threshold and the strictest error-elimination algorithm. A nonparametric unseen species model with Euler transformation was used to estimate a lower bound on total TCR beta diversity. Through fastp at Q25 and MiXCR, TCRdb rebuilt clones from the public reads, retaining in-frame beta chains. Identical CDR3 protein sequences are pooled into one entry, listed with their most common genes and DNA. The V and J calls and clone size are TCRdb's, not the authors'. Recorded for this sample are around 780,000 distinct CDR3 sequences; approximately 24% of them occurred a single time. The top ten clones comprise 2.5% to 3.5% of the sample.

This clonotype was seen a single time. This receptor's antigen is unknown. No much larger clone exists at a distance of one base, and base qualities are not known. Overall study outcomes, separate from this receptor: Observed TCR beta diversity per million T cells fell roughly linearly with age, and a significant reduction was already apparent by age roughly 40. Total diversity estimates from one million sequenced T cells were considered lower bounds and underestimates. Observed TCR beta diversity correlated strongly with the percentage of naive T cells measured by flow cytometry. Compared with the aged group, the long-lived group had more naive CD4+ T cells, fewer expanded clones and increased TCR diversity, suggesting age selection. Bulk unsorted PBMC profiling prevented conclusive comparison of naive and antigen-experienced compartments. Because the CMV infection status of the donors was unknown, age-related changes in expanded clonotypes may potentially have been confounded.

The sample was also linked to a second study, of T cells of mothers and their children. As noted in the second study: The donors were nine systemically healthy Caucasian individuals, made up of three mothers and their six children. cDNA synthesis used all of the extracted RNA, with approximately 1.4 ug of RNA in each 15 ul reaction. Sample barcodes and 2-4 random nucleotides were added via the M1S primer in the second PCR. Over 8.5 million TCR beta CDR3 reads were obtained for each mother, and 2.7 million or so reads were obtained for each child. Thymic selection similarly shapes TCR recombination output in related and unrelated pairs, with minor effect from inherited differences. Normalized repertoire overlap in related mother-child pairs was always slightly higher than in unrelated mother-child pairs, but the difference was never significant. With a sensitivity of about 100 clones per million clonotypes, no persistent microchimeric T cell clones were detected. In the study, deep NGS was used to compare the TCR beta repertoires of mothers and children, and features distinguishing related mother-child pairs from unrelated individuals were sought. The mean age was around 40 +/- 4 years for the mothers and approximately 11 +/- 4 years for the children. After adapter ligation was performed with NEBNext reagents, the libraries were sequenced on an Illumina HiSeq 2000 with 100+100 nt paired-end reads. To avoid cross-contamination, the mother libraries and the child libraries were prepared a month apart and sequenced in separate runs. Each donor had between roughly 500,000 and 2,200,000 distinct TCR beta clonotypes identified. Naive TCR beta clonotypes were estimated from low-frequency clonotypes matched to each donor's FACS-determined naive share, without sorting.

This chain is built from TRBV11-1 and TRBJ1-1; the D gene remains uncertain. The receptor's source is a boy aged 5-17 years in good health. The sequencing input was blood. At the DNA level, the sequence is TGTGCCAGCAGCTTAGGACGGGTCGGAGAAATGAACACTGAAGCTTTCTTT. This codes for CASSLGRVGEMNTEAFF.